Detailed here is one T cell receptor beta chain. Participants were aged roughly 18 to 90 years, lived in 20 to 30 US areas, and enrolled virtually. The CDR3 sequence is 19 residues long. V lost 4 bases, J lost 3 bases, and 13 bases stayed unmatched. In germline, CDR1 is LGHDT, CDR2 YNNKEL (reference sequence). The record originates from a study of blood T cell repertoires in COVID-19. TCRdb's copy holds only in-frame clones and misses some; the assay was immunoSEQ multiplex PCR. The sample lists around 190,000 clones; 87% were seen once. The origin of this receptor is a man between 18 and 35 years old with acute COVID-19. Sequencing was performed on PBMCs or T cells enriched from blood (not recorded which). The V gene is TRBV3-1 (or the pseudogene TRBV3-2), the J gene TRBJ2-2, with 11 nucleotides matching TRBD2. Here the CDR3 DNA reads TGTGCCAGCAGCCCCGGGGTAGCGGGAGGGCCGAAGGACACCGGGGAGCTGTTTTTT. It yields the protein CASSPGVAGGPKDTGELFF.